Presented here are 3 T cell receptor beta chains from one specimen sequenced in a study of CD8+ T cells in alopecia areata. Sequencing used cDNA as its template, made by extracting RNA and reverse transcribing it. Generated by immunoSEQ multiplex PCR, the TCRdb table keeps only in-frame clones and is missing some. The table records some 130,000 clones, around 58% of them present only once. Sequenced here: CD4+ T cells sorted from blood, sampled at week 0. These receptors originate from a human donor with alopecia areata.

This sequence joins TRBV6-1 and TRBJ2-7, with 8 bases identical to TRBD2. The ends lost 6 bases at V and 0 bases at J; junction bases unmatched: 4. The CDR3 length is 14 residues. Germline V gene lookup returns CDR1 MNHNS and CDR2 SASEGT. The CDR3 loop reads CASRRGVVSYEQYF. The CDR3 DNA sequence: TGTGCCAGCAGGCGGGGGGTCGTCTCCTACGAGCAGTACTTC.

V usage is TRBV19 and J usage is TRBJ2-6, with D possibly matching TRBD1 (6 bases). The CDR3 is 17 residues long. V was trimmed by 5 bases and J by 0 bases, leaving 14 bases between them. The V gene's germline CDR1 is LNHDA and CDR2 SQIVND (reference sequence). In nucleotides, the CDR3 is TGTGCCAGTAGTCCCCGCCAGGGGCACTCTGGGGCCAACGTCCTGACTTTC. It translates to CASSPRQGHSGANVLTF.

The chain is built from TRBV5-1 and TRBJ1-1; TRBD1 might be the D (5 bases). The CDR3 runs to 16 residues. Between the trimmed V and J ends, which lost 7 bases and 0 bases, there was a span of 19 bases. Germline V CDR1 and CDR2: SGHRS, YFSETQ. The chain's CDR3 is CASARGDPFMNTEAFF. DNA for the CDR3: TGCGCCAGCGCGAGGGGAGATCCGTTTATGAACACTGAAGCTTTCTTT.